These 10 T cell receptor beta chains originate from one sample sequenced in a study of cytomegalovirus exposure and HLA in healthy donors. 13 Jbeta primers and 60 Vbeta primers were used for the PCR. Only in-frame clones appear in the TCRdb table, and some are missing; sequencing was by immunoSEQ multiplex PCR. The repertoire holds 170,000 or so clones, with roughly 75% as singletons. Sequencing input: PBMCs. The receptors shown here come from a woman aged 50 to 60 in good health and CMV-seropositive.

A word on this clone: Additional DNA sequences in this sample encode the identical CDR3. The chain has TRBV28 and TRBJ2-7, with TRBD1 matching 8 bases. V shed 7 bases and J 4 bases; nucleotides not matched to a gene: 12. Per germline, CDR1 MDHEN and CDR2 SYDVKM. This CDR3 has 15 amino acids. This CDR3 reads CASTLSGQGGYEQYF. The CDR3 bases are TGTGCCAGCACCTTGTCAGGACAGGGTGGATACGAGCAGTACTTC.

The chain combines TRBV28 with TRBJ2-7; 7 bases are shared with TRBD1. The CDR3 sequence is 16 residues long. Germline V gene sequence: CDR1 MDHEN, CDR2 SYDVKM. J lost 0 bases, V lost 5 bases, and 10 bases had no gene match. CDR3 sequence (DNA): TGTGCCAGCAGTCGCAAACAGGGGAAAAGCTCCTACGAGCAGTACTTC. Translated: CASSRKQGKSSYEQYF.

This chain joins TRBV29-1 and TRBJ1-5, with D unresolved. V was cut by 5 bases and J by 1 base, with 6 bases left in between. Germline CDR1 reads SQVTM; CDR2 reads ANQGSEA. The CDR3 loop spans 12 amino acids. CDR3 loop: CSVRGSNQPQHF. DNA of the CDR3: TGCAGCGTTCGGGGAAGCAATCAGCCCCAGCATTTT.

This clone has only a few counts. Germline is not matched at one junction end, which may reflect a read error. The chain employs TRBV7-9 and TRBJ2-5; a possible D gene is TRBD2 (6 bases). Germline CDR1 and CDR2: SEHNR and FQNEAQ (reference sequence). There are 14 residues in the CDR3. The CDR3, as DNA: TGTTCCAGCAGCTTAGTCCAGGGAGGAGAGACCCAGTACTTC. Translation gives CSSSLVQGGETQYF.

The genes are TRBV7-6 and TRBJ2-3; D unresolved. Germline CDR1 reads SGHVS; CDR2 reads FNYEAQ. With 3 bases removed from V and 0 bases from J, the gap between germline ends came to 10 bases. The CDR3 covers 15 residues. The CDR3 DNA reads TGTGCCAGCAGCTTCGTTCGGGTTAGCACAGATACGCAGTATTTT. It specifies CASSFVRVSTDTQYF.

The chain couples TRBV5-4 to TRBJ2-2; D possibly corresponds to TRBD2 (7 bases). There are 19 residues in the CDR3. CDR1 and CDR2 from the germline V gene are SGHNT and YYREEE (reference sequence). The V and J ends lost 6 bases and 0 bases respectively, with 24 bases between them. The CDR3 reads CASTLSRGGYPANTGELFF. As DNA, the CDR3 is TGTGCCAGCACCCTGTCTCGCGGGGGCTACCCCGCGAACACCGGGGAGCTGTTTTTT.

For this clone: The same CDR3 can be traced to other DNA sequences in this sample. V usage is TRBV7-2 and J usage is TRBJ1-5; tentative D call: TRBD1 (6 bases). CDR1 is SGHTA, CDR2 FQGNSA, per germline. V lost 5 bases, J lost 3 bases, and 11 bases lay in between. The CDR3 runs to 14 residues. CDR3 region: CASSPRQANQPQHF. The CDR3 region has the DNA TGTGCCAGCAGCCCCAGACAGGCCAATCAGCCCCAGCATTTT.

The chain carries TRBV5-1 and TRBJ2-5; 9 nucleotides match TRBD2. J was trimmed by 2 bases and V by 0 bases; bases with no gene match: 2. This CDR3 region has 15 residues. The germline V gene encodes CDR1 SGHRS and CDR2 YFSETQ. The CDR3, as DNA: TGCGCCAGCAGCTTGGCCAGCGGGGGGCAAGAGACCCAGTACTTC. Protein sequence: CASSLASGGQETQYF.

This chain uses TRBV15 with TRBJ2-2; D might be TRBD1 (6 bases). This CDR3 is 16 amino acids long. Between the trimmed V and J ends, which lost 1 base and 1 base, there was a span of 10 bases. Germline-derived CDR1 and CDR2 are LNHNV and YYDKDF (reference sequence). The CDR3 here is CATSRVGQQNTGELFF. The CDR3 region has the DNA TGTGCCACCAGCAGAGTAGGACAGCAGAACACCGGGGAGCTGTTTTTT. The full variable domain, rest sourced from reference TRBV15 and TRBJ2-2, is DAMVIQNPRYQVTQFGKPVTLSCSQTLNHNVMYWYQQKSSQAPKLLFHYYDKDFNNEADTPDNFQSRRPNTSFCFLDIRSPGLGDTAMYLCATSRVGQQNTGELFFGEGSRLTVL.

The J gene is TRBJ1-6, the V gene TRBV28, with D tentatively TRBD1 (5 bases). Germline lookup yields CDR1 MDHEN and CDR2 SYDVKM. The CDR3 is made up of 19 amino acids. Trimming took 7 bases from V and 5 from J, leaving 27 bases between them. CDR3 in amino acids: CASISRRGSRLANNSPLHF. As DNA, the CDR3 is TGTGCCAGCATTTCGAGGAGGGGCTCTCGTTTAGCAAATAATTCACCCCTCCACTTT.